The rows below give T cell receptor beta chains drawn from one sample of a study of T-cell memory formation after mild COVID-19. MiXCR, run by TCRdb on the 5' RACE reads, gives a single entry per CDR3 protein. The sample has fewer than 250,000 distinct CDR3 sequences, around 20% seen once. The sequencing sample was made of PBMCs or a T cell subset sorted from them (not recorded which). These receptors were collected from an adult woman who had mild COVID-19 (a few samples of this study predate the infection). Cell type and time point are not known. CDR3s include the opening cysteine and the closing phenylalanine or tryptophan. A D gene is named only where the DNA matches it firmly. The size of a clone is reported for some rows only, either as once, few or many, or as a class for expanded clones.

>NA|few|TRBV7-6|TRBJ2-1
CASSPPTGHINEQFF
TGTGCCAGCAGCCCACCTACGGGACATATCAATGAGCAGTTCTTC
>NA|NA|TRBV7-3|TRBJ2-3
CASSQGLFTDTQYF
TGTGCCAGCAGCCAGGGACTTTTCACAGATACGCAGTATTTT
>TRBD1|NA|TRBV30|TRBJ1-1
CAYQGAGLGRGHTEAFF
TGTGCCTACCAAGGGGCTGGGCTAGGCAGGGGGCACACTGAAGCTTTCTTT
>NA|NA|TRBV5-5|TRBJ2-3
CASTPRRSTDTQYF
TGTGCCAGCACCCCCCGTCGGAGCACAGATACGCAGTATTTT
>TRBD2|NA|TRBV20-1|TRBJ2-7
CSARVLAGPSYEQYF
TGCAGTGCTAGGGTACTAGCGGGGCCGTCCTACGAGCAGTACTTC
>TRBD1|NA|TRBV25-1|TRBJ1-4
CASSNPGQGGEKLFF
TGTGCCAGCAGTAACCCGGGACAGGGAGGCGAAAAACTGTTTTTT
>TRBD1|many|TRBV5-1|TRBJ2-5
CASRMLPGQQETQYF
TGCGCCAGCAGAATGCTTCCGGGACAGCAAGAGACCCAGTACTTC
>NA|few|TRBV9|TRBJ1-5
CASSADEGYHQPQHF
TGTGCCAGCAGCGCAGATGAGGGTTACCATCAGCCCCAGCATTTT
>NA|few|TRBV9|TRBJ2-5
CASSVGQETQYF
TGTGCCAGCAGCGTAGGACAAGAGACCCAGTACTTC
>NA|NA|TRBV11-3|TRBJ1-2
CASSFYGYTF
TGTGCCAGCAGCTTTTATGGCTACACCTTC
>TRBD1|NA|TRBV3-1|TRBJ1-1
CASSLDRSNTEAFF
TGTGCCAGCAGTCTGGACAGGTCGAACACTGAAGCTTTCTTT
>NA|NA|TRBV7-2|TRBJ1-1
CASSLSRGEAFF
TGTGCCAGCAGCTTGTCGCGGGGTGAAGCTTTCTTT
>TRBD2|NA|TRBV29-1|TRBJ2-5
CSARGLAGGPVQETQYF
TGCAGCGCGAGGGGACTAGCGGGAGGGCCCGTTCAAGAGACCCAGTACTTC
>NA|few|TRBV10-3|TRBJ2-7
CAIRTSLSDEQYF
TGTGCCATCAGGACTAGTTTGTCAGACGAGCAGTACTTC
>TRBD2|few|TRBV20-1|TRBJ2-1
CSARTRTSGTYNEQFF
TGCAGTGCTAGAACCCGGACTAGCGGGACCTACAATGAGCAGTTCTTC
>NA|NA|TRBV4-1|TRBJ1-1
CASSQLGRRGSDTEAFF
TGCGCCAGCAGCCAATTGGGCCGGAGGGGAAGCGACACTGAAGCTTTCTTT
>NA|NA|TRBV6-6|TRBJ2-1
CASSSVQSGEQFF
TGTGCCAGCAGCTCGGTACAGTCCGGGGAGCAGTTCTTC
>NA|few|TRBV7-2|TRBJ1-6
CASSLGGGVSPLHF
TGTGCCAGCAGCTTAGGGGGGGGCGTGTCACCCCTCCACTTT
>TRBD2|NA|TRBV18|TRBJ2-7
CASSPGLSGNYEQYF
TGTGCCAGCTCACCTGGTCTGAGCGGGAACTACGAGCAGTACTTC
>NA|few|TRBV7-2|TRBJ1-6
CASSFRDGNNSPLHF
TGTGCCAGCAGCTTCCGGGACGGAAATAATTCACCCCTCCACTTT
>NA|NA|TRBV5-1|TRBJ2-5
CASSFGDGETQYF
TGCGCCAGCAGCTTTGGCGATGGAGAGACCCAGTACTTC
>NA|NA|TRBV11-3|TRBJ2-5
CASSLATGLQETQYF
TGTGCCAGCAGCTTAGCGACAGGCCTTCAAGAGACCCAGTACTTC